These 32 T cell receptor beta chains were sequenced from one sample in a study of shared clonotypes between healthy human individuals. TCRdb's copy holds only in-frame clones and misses some; the assay was immunoSEQ multiplex PCR. The data contain some 450,000 clones, more than 70% of them singletons. The sequencing input was PBMCs. The receptor set was obtained from a woman in her forties in good health. Some clones in this sample may be carry-over from other donors' samples.

This chain connects TRBV6-6 to TRBJ1-2, with D possibly matching TRBD1 (5 bases). Between the trimmed V and J ends, which lost 7 bases and 5 bases, there was a span of 14 bases. The germline V gene has CDR1 MNHNY and CDR2 SVGAGI (reference sequence). The CDR3 extends over 13 amino acids. The CDR3 sequence is CASKEGPLYGYTF. Here the CDR3 DNA reads TGTGCCAGCAAGGAGGGGCCGTTATATGGCTACACCTTC.

A remark on this clone: A far larger clone is only one base removed, so a read error is likely. Within the sample, other DNA sequences also encode this same CDR3. This sequence joins TRBV4-3 and TRBJ1-4; 10 bases map to TRBD1. The CDR3 is made up of 16 amino acids. The germline gives CDR1 LGHNA, CDR2 YSLEER. CDR3 sequence reads: CASSQDLGTGAEKLFF. The CDR3 DNA reads TGCGCCAGTAGCCAAGATCTTGGGACAGGGGCCGAAAAACTGTTTTTT.

The count of this clone is one. The chain has TRBV6-6 and TRBJ2-2; 10 bases are a match to TRBD2. Losses at the gene ends were 6 bases for V and 1 base for J; bases not matched to a gene: 2. CDR3 length equals 15 residues. Germline CDR1 MNHNY, CDR2 SVGAGI (reference sequence). CDR3 coding DNA: TGTGCCAGCAGGGCTAGCGGGAGGAACACCGGGGAGCTGTTTTTT. Residues: CASRASGRNTGELFF.

The chain links TRBV5-4 to TRBJ1-1; TRBD1 might be the D (5 bases). CDR3 length: 15 residues. Germline CDR1 is SGHNT and CDR2 is YYREEE (reference sequence). Between the trimmed V and J ends, which lost 4 bases and 1 base, there was a span of 14 bases. CDR3 in DNA: TGTGCCAGCAGCCATCAAGGGACGGCGAACACTGAAGCTTTCTTT. It translates to CASSHQGTANTEAFF.

This clone has a single count. The chain is built from TRBV21-1 and TRBJ2-7. TRBV21-1 is assigned pseudogene status. This CDR3 is built from 11 residues. CDR3 DNA: TGTGCCAGCAGCCCCCGGTACAAGCAGTACTTC. It codes for CASSPRYKQYF.

The genes are TRBV7-9 and TRBJ2-7; 8 bases are shared with TRBD2. V lost 3 bases and J lost 1; bases outside the gene matches: 8. Germline-derived CDR1 and CDR2 are SEHNR and FQNEAQ (reference sequence). This CDR3 is 16 amino acids long. The CDR3 nucleotides read TGTGCCAGCAGCTTTCCTAGCGGGCCGGGGTCCTACGAGCAGTACTTC. This codes for CASSFPSGPGSYEQYF.

This chain joins TRBV19 and TRBJ2-5, with D tentatively TRBD1 or TRBD2 (5 bases each). Germline assignment: CDR1 LNHDA and CDR2 SQIVND (reference sequence). This CDR3 is built from 13 residues. V lost 5 bases and J lost 7, with 14 bases in between. DNA of the CDR3: TGTGCCAGTAGTTCCGGGACCGCAGTGACCCAGTACTTC. Its translation is CASSSGTAVTQYF.

The chain is built from TRBV19 and TRBJ2-5; 9 bases map to TRBD2. The J call may be in error: the DNA end matches TRBJ2-7 better. The germline V gene encodes CDR1 LNHDA and CDR2 SQIVND (reference sequence). This CDR3 has 16 residues. CDR3 DNA: TGTGCCAGTAGTGTTTTGACTAGCGGCGTCTCCTACGAGCAGTACTTC. It encodes CASSVLTSGVSYEQYF.

J is TRBJ2-3 and V is TRBV28, with TRBD2 matching 7 bases. This CDR3 spans 15 amino acids. Germline lookup yields CDR1 MDHEN and CDR2 SYDVKM. Germline trimming cut 2 bases from V and 1 base from J; bases unmatched to any gene: 3. For the CDR3, the DNA is TGTGCCAGCAGTTTAGGGGGGAGGGGCACAGATACGCAGTATTTT. Its protein product is CASSLGGRGTDTQYF.

A note on this clone: One base separates it from a far larger clone, so it is likely a read error. The gene calls are TRBV2 and TRBJ1-2, with D uncertain. Germline CDR1 SNHLY, CDR2 FYNNEI. The CDR3 length is 15 residues. V was clipped by 2 bases and J by 0 bases, with 10 bases between them. The CDR3 reads CASSENRGSNYGYTF. CDR3 nucleotide sequence: TGTGCCAGCAGTGAAAACCGGGGATCTAACTATGGCTACACCTTC.

This clone was seen a single time. V gene TRBV4-1 combines with J gene TRBJ1-2, with unresolved D. The CDR3 consists of 15 residues. Germline V lookup: CDR1 MGHRA, CDR2 YSYEKL. The V and J ends lost 1 base and 6 bases respectively, with 15 bases between them. CDR3 sequence reads: CASSQVPVSPDGYTF. Written as DNA, the CDR3 is TGCGCCAGCAGCCAAGTCCCTGTTAGTCCGGATGGCTACACCTTC.

V and J are TRBV30 and TRBJ2-1; either TRBD1 or TRBD2 may supply D (5 bases each). V was cut by 3 bases and J by 4 bases, with 7 bases left in between. Germline V CDR1 and CDR2: GTSNPN, SVGIG (reference sequence). This CDR3 is built from 12 residues. As DNA, the CDR3 is TGTGCCTGGAGAGGGACGTACAATGAGCAGTTCTTC. Translation gives CAWRGTYNEQFF.

DNA for the CDR3: TGTGCCAGCAGTGAAGTCCGGCCAGGCACTGAAGCTTTCTTT. This gives the protein CASSEVRPGTEAFF. The chain uses TRBV25-1 and TRBJ1-1; no clear D gene. In germline, CDR1 is MGHDK, CDR2 SYGVNS. V dropped 2 bases and J dropped 4 bases, with 11 bases sitting between them. The CDR3 is 14 amino acids.

This chain joins TRBV2 and TRBJ2-7; possibly TRBD2 for D (6 bases). This CDR3 has 14 residues. The germline CDR1 and CDR2 sequences are SNHLY and FYNNEI. The V end lost 3 bases, the J end lost 4 bases, and 13 bases lay between the germline ends. The CDR3 bases are TGTGCCAGCAGTGAGGGGGGTTATGAGTACGAGCAGTACTTC. Its protein product is CASSEGGYEYEQYF.

V and J are TRBV4-1 and TRBJ1-5, with 7 bases fitting TRBD1. Germline-derived CDR1 and CDR2 are MGHRA and YSYEKL. The CDR3 extends over 16 amino acids. J gave up 4 bases and V 1 base, and 7 bases lay outside the gene matches. The CDR3 spells CASSQGQGQKNQPQHF. The CDR3 nucleotides read TGCGCCAGCAGCCAAGGACAGGGACAGAAGAATCAGCCCCAGCATTTT.

J is TRBJ1-1 and V is TRBV19; the D gene is possibly TRBD1 (5 bases). The CDR3 is 14 amino acids. Germline values: CDR1 LNHDA, CDR2 SQIVND (reference sequence). The ends were cut back, 3 bases at V and 4 bases at J, with 12 bases in the middle. CDR3 sequence reads: CASSIVQGRTEAFF. DNA for the CDR3: TGTGCCAGTAGTATTGTGCAGGGACGCACTGAAGCTTTCTTT. Filled out from reference TRBV19 and TRBJ1-1, the complete variable domain reads DGGITQSPKYLFRKEGQNVTLSCEQNLNHDAMYWYRQDPGQGLRLIYYSQIVNDFQKGDIAEGYSVSREKKESFPLTVTSAQKNPTAFYLCASSIVQGRTEAFFGQGTRLTVV.

The chain joins TRBV29-1 to TRBJ2-7; TRBD2 agrees at 11 bases. Unmatched junction bases numbered 5, after V lost 7 bases and J lost 3 bases. Germline CDR1 and CDR2: SQVTM and ANQGSEA. This CDR3 region has 13 residues. Here the CDR3 reads CSALSGRDYEQYF. The CDR3 DNA reads TGCAGCGCTCTTAGCGGGAGGGACTACGAGCAGTACTTC.

The CDR3 coding sequence is TGTGCCAGTAGTTTAGGACTAGCGGAGGTGAGAGATACGCAGTATTTT. As protein: CASSLGLAEVRDTQYF. This rearrangement joins TRBV19 to TRBJ2-3; 10 nucleotides match TRBD2. The V gene's germline CDR1 is LNHDA and CDR2 SQIVND (reference sequence). V was pared by 5 bases and J by 5 bases, with 10 bases of the junction left unmatched. CDR3 length: 16 residues. Full variable domain (remainder filled in from reference TRBV19 and TRBJ2-3): DGGITQSPKYLFRKEGQNVTLSCEQNLNHDAMYWYRQDPGQGLRLIYYSQIVNDFQKGDIAEGYSVSREKKESFPLTVTSAQKNPTAFYLCASSLGLAEVRDTQYFGPGTRLTVL.

The table lists this clone with a count of one. The V and J genes are TRBV7-2 and TRBJ2-1, with D tentatively TRBD2 (6 bases). Germline V gene data show CDR1 as SGHTA and CDR2 as FQGNSA. Deletions cut 0 bases from V and 7 bases from J, with 16 bases between. The CDR3 contains 16 residues. CDR3 residues: CASSLAAGPTTNEQFF. CDR3 DNA sequence: TGTGCCAGCAGCTTAGCTGCGGGACCGACAACGAATGAGCAGTTCTTC.

The chain is built from TRBV27 and TRBJ2-1; perhaps TRBD1 as D (6 bases). The V gene lost 5 bases and the J gene lost 0 bases, with 11 bases spanning the gap. Germline lookup yields CDR1 MNHEY and CDR2 SMNVEV (reference sequence). CDR3 length: 15 residues. The CDR3 sequence is CASSPDRSSYNEQFF. The CDR3 nucleotides read TGTGCCAGCAGTCCTGACAGGTCCTCCTACAATGAGCAGTTCTTC.

V usage is TRBV4-3 and J usage is TRBJ2-2; D remains unclear. Germline values: CDR1 LGHNA, CDR2 YSLEER. The CDR3 is 14 residues long. V was cut by 3 bases and J by 5 bases, with 10 bases left in between. CDR3 sequence (DNA): TGCGCCAGCAGCCATGAGGCAGATACCGGGGAGCTGTTTTTT. Encoded protein: CASSHEADTGELFF.

J is TRBJ1-3 and V is TRBV19; D is unclear. V lost 11 bases and J lost 2, with 10 bases in between. CDR1 LNHDA and CDR2 SQIVND come from the germline V gene (reference sequence). This CDR3 spans 12 amino acids. CDR3 loop: CASISPGNTIYF. CDR3 in DNA: TGTGCCTCTATAAGCCCTGGAAACACCATATATTTT. Supplemented by reference TRBV19 and TRBJ1-3, the full variable domain reads DGGITQSPKYLFRKEGQNVTLSCEQNLNHDAMYWYRQDPGQGLRLIYYSQIVNDFQKGDIAEGYSVSREKKESFPLTVTSAQKNPTAFYLCASISPGNTIYFGEGSWLTVV.

The chain carries TRBV5-1 and TRBJ2-3, with 7 bases aligning to TRBD1. Germline CDR1 reads SGHRS; CDR2 reads YFSETQ. This CDR3 is built from 16 residues. V lost 0 bases and J lost 2; bases outside the gene matches: 6. The CDR3: CASSLAGTAYTDTQYF. In nucleotides, the CDR3 is TGCGCCAGCAGCTTGGCCGGGACAGCATACACAGATACGCAGTATTTT.

The table lists this clone with a few counts. The V call is TRBV28, the J call TRBJ1-1; the D gene is possibly TRBD1 (5 bases). The CDR3 has 14 amino acids. V was shortened by 7 bases and J by 10 bases, with 22 bases between the two germline ends. Germline V lookup: CDR1 MDHEN, CDR2 SYDVKM. The CDR3 protein is CASNPPVGARVAFF. As DNA, the CDR3 is TGTGCCAGCAATCCGCCGGTCGGGGCCCGTGTAGCTTTCTTT.

The chain recombines TRBV2 with TRBJ1-2; D is undetermined. The CDR3 loop spans 12 amino acids. The ends were cut back, 4 bases at V and 4 bases at J, with 7 bases in the middle. Looked up from germline, CDR1 is SNHLY and CDR2 is FYNNEI. The CDR3 protein is CASSVSAYGYTF. CDR3 DNA sequence: TGTGCCAGCAGTGTTTCAGCCTATGGCTACACCTTC.

The chain couples TRBV27 to TRBJ2-5; 10 bases line up with TRBD1. Germline CDR1 is MNHEY and CDR2 is SMNVEV (reference sequence). The CDR3 has 15 residues. V dropped 3 bases and J dropped 5; count of bases not matched to a gene: 6. CDR3 loop: CASSLSTGGLETQYF. For the CDR3, the DNA is TGTGCCAGCAGTTTGTCGACAGGGGGCCTGGAGACCCAGTACTTC.

This clone was recorded only once. The chain recombines TRBV29-1 with TRBJ2-1; 8 bases agree with TRBD2. Germline-derived CDR1 and CDR2 are SQVTM and ANQGSEA. CDR3 length: 12 amino acids. The trim removed 8 bases at V and 9 bases at J, leaving 9 bases unmatched. The CDR3 DNA follows: TGCAGCCTCGGCCGGGAGGGGGGTGAGCAGTTCTTC. This encodes CSLGREGGEQFF.

This CDR3 reads CASSLGGRGNQPQHF. In DNA form, the CDR3 reads TGTGCCAGCAGCTTAGGTGGTCGGGGCAATCAGCCCCAGCATTTT. The V call is TRBV11-2, the J call TRBJ1-5, with D uncertain. The V and J ends lost 1 base and 2 bases respectively, with 9 bases between them. There are 15 residues in the CDR3. CDR1 and CDR2 (germline): SGHAT, FQNNGV.

This sequence joins TRBV30 and TRBJ2-1; no firm D call. This CDR3 is built from 13 residues. CDR1 is GTSNPN, CDR2 SVGIG, per germline (reference sequence). V shed 2 bases and J shed 9 bases, with 14 bases lying between them. The CDR3 region is CAWSPLKNFEQFF. The DNA for the CDR3 is TGTGCCTGGAGTCCCTTGAAGAACTTTGAGCAGTTCTTC.

The chain has TRBV18 and TRBJ2-1, with D unresolved. This CDR3 comprises 13 residues. Germline V lookup: CDR1 KGHSH, CDR2 LQKENI. Trimming stripped 5 bases from V and 2 bases from J, with 7 bases between. The CDR3 sequence: CASSLGPYNEQFF. CDR3 sequence (DNA): TGTGCCAGCTCATTGGGCCCCTACAATGAGCAGTTCTTC. Drawing the rest from reference TRBV18 and TRBJ2-1, the complete variable domain is NAGVMQNPRHLVRRRGQEARLRCSPMKGHSHVYWYRQLPEEGLKFMVYLQKENIIDESGMPKERFSAEFPKEGPSILRIQQVVRGDSAAYFCASSLGPYNEQFFGPGTRLTVL.

The CDR3 here is CASGFSSGNTIYF. CDR3 DNA: TGTGCCAGCGGATTTAGCTCTGGAAACACCATATATTTT. This chain connects TRBV28 to TRBJ1-3, with D unclear. Germline V gene sequence: CDR1 MDHEN, CDR2 SYDVKM. Trimming removed 8 bases from V and 0 bases from J, with 8 bases in between. The CDR3 contains 13 residues.

This chain joins TRBV7-2 and TRBJ2-1; 11 bases align to TRBD2. This CDR3 contains 13 residues. Trimming removed 6 bases from V and 8 bases from J; junction bases left unmatched: 3. The germline V gene encodes CDR1 SGHTA and CDR2 FQGNSA. The CDR3 nucleotides read TGTGCCAGCAGTTCTAGCGGGAGGCATGAGCAGTTCTTC. Protein sequence: CASSSSGRHEQFF.